This T cell receptor beta chain originates from a study of T cell clonality in common variable immunodeficiency. Control and CVID samples contributed equal amounts of genomic DNA. The data were produced by immunoSEQ multiplex PCR, yet TCRdb's version contains in-frame clones alone and is incomplete. Observed are 25,000 to 35,000 clones, no singletons, with the top ten taking about 13%. Study-level points and caveats: Compared with controls, CVID subjects had fewer shared TCRbeta clones. What drives increased CVID clonality needs T cell subpopulation sequencing.

Germline values: CDR1 LNHDA, CDR2 SQIVND (reference sequence). CDR3 length equals 16 residues. The V end was cut by 4 bases, the J end by 6 bases, with 21 bases between. A few counts support this clone. Its antigen is not identified. Read coverage stops 3 residues before the CDR3 terminus; the germline J gene supplies the remainder. The sample was peripheral blood mononuclear cells. The chain couples TRBV19 to TRBJ1-1; D remains ambiguous. The sequence was obtained from a person between 18 and 69 years old in good health. The sequenced part of the CDR3 DNA is TGTGCCAGTAGTACCGGAATCCAGGCCGGTAACGCTGAA. It is translated as CASSTGIQAGNAE. The CDR3 reads in full as CASSTGIQAGNAEAFF.